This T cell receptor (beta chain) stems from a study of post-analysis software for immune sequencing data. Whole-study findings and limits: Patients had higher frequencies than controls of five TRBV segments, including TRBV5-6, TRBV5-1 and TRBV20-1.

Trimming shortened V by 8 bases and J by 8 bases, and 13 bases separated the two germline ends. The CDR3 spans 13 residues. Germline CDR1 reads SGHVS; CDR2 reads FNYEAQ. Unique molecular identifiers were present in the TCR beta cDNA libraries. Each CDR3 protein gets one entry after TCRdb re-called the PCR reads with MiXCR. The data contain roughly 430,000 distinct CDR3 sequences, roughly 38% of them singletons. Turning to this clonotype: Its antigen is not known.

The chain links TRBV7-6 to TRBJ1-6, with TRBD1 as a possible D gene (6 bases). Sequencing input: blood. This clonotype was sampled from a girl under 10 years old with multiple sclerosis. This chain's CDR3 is CASRDNLDSPLHF. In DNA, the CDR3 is TGTGCCAGCCGGGACAATCTGGATTCACCCCTCCACTTT.